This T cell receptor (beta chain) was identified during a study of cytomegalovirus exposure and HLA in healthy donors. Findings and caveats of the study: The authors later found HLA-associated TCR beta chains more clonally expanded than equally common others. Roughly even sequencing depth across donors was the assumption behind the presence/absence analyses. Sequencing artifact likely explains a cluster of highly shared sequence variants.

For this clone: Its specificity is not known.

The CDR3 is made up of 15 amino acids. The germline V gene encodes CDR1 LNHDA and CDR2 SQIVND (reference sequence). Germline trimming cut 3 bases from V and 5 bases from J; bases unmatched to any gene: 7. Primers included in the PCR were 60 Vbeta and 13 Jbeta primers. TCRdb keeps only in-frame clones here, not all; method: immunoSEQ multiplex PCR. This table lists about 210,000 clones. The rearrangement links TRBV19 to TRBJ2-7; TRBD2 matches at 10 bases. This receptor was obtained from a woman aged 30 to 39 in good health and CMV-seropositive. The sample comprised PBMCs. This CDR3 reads CASSILLAGVDEQYF. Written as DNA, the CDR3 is TGTGCCAGTAGTATCCTCCTAGCGGGAGTAGACGAGCAGTACTTC.